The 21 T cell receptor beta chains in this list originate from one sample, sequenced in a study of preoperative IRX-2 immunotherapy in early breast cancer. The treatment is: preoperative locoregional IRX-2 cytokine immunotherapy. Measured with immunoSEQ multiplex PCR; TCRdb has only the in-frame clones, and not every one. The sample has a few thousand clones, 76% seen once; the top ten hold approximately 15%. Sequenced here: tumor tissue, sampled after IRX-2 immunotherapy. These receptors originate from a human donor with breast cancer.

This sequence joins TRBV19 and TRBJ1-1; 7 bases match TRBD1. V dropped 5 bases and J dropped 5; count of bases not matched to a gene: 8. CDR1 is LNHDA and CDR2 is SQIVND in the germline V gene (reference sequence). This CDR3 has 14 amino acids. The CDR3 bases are TGTGCCAGTAGTTACGGGTCAGGGGGGACTGAAGCTTTCTTT. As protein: CASSYGSGGTEAFF. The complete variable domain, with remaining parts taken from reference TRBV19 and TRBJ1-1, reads DGGITQSPKYLFRKEGQNVTLSCEQNLNHDAMYWYRQDPGQGLRLIYYSQIVNDFQKGDIAEGYSVSREKKESFPLTVTSAQKNPTAFYLCASSYGSGGTEAFFGQGTRLTVV.

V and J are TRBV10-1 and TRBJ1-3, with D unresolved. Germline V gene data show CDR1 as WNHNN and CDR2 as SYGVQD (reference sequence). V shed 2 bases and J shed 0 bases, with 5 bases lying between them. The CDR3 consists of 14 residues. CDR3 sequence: CASSEGTSGNTIYF. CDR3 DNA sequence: TGCGCCAGCAGTGAGGGAACCTCTGGAAACACCATATATTTT.

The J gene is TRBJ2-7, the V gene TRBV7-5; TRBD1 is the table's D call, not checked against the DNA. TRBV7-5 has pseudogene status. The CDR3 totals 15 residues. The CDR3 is CASSLGGQGSYEQYF. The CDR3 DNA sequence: TGTGCCAGCAGCTTGGGGGGACAGGGGTCTTACGAGCAGTACTTC.

The CDR3 sequence is CASRQVFGELFF. CDR3 in DNA: TGTGCCAGTAGACAGGTCTTCGGAGAGCTGTTTTTT. This sequence joins TRBV28 and TRBJ2-2; D possibly corresponds to TRBD1 (6 bases). V lost 9 bases, J lost 11 bases, and 16 bases lay in between. CDR1 is MDHEN, CDR2 SYDVKM, per germline. There are 12 residues in the CDR3. Variable domain in full (rest from reference TRBV28 and TRBJ2-2): DVKVTQSSRYLVKRTGEKVFLECVQDMDHENMFWYRQDPGLGLRLIYFSYDVKMKEKGDIPEGYSVSREKKERFSLILESASTNQTSMYLCASRQVFGELFFGEGSRLTVL.

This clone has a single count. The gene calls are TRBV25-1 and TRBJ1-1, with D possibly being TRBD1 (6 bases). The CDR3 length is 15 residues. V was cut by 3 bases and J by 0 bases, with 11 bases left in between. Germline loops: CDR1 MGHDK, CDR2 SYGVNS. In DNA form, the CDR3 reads TGTGCCAGCAGTGACGTGACAGGTATGAACACTGAAGCTTTCTTT. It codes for CASSDVTGMNTEAFF.

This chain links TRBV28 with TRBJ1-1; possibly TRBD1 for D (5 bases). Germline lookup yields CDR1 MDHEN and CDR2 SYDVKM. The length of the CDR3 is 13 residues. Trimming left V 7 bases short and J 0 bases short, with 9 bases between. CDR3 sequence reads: CASIGHMNTEAFF. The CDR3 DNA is TGTGCCAGCATCGGACATATGAACACTGAAGCTTTCTTT.

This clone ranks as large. CDR3 region: CASSMGGAREPQHF. The CDR3, as DNA: TGTGCCAGTAGTATGGGGGGGGCTCGGGAGCCCCAGCATTTT. V is TRBV19 and J is TRBJ1-5; a weak D match, TRBD1 (6 bases). V lost 3 bases to trimming and J lost 8 bases, with 14 bases between them. The CDR3 is 14 amino acids. The V gene's germline CDR1 is LNHDA and CDR2 SQIVND (reference sequence).

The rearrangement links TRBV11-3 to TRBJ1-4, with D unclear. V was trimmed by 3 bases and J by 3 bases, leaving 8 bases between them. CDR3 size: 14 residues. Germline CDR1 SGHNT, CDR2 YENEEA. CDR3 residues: CASSFDGSNEKLFF. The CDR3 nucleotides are TGTGCCAGCAGCTTTGATGGATCTAATGAAAAACTGTTTTTT. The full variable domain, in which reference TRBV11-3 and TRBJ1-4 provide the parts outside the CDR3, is EAGVVQSPRYKIIEKKQPVAFWCNPISGHNTLYWYLQNLGQGPELLIRYENEEAVDDSQLPKDRFSAERLKGVDSTLKIQPAELGDSAVYLCASSFDGSNEKLFFGSGTQLSVL.

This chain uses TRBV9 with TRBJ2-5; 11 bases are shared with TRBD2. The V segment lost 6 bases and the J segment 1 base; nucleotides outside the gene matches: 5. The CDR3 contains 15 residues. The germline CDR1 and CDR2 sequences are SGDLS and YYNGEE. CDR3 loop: CASTIAGGPQETQYF. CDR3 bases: TGTGCCAGCACGATAGCGGGGGGGCCCCAAGAGACCCAGTACTTC.

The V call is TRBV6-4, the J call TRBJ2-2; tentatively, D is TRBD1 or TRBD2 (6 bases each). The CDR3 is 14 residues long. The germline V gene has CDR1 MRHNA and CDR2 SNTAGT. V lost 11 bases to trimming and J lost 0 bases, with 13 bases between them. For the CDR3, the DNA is TGTGCCTGCTCGGGGGCGGCGAACACCGGGGAGCTGTTTTTT. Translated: CACSGAANTGELFF.

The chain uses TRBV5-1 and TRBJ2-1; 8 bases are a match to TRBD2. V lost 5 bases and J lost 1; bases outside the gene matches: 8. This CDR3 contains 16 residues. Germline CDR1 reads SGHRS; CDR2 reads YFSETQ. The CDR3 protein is CASRFALAGSYNEQFF. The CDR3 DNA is TGCGCCAGCAGATTTGCCTTAGCGGGGTCCTACAATGAGCAGTTCTTC.

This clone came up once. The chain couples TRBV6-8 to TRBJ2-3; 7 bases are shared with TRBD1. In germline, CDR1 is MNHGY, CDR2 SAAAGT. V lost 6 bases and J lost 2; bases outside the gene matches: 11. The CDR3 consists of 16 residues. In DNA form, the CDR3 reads TGTGCCAGCAGGTCCGGGACAGTAGTTAACACAGATACGCAGTATTTT. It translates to CASRSGTVVNTDTQYF.

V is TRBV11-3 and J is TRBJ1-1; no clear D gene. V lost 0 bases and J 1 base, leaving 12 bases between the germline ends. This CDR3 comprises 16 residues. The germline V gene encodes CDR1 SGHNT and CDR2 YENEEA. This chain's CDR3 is CASSLEARAGNTEAFF. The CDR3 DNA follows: TGTGCCAGCAGCTTAGAAGCAAGGGCTGGGAACACTGAAGCTTTCTTT.

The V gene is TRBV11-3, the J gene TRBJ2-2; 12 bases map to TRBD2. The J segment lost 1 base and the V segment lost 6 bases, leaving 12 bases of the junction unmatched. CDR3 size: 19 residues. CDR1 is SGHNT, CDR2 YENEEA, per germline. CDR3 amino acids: CASRDRTSGDPLNTGELFF. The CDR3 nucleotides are TGTGCCAGCAGGGATCGGACTAGCGGGGACCCTCTGAACACCGGGGAGCTGTTTTTT.

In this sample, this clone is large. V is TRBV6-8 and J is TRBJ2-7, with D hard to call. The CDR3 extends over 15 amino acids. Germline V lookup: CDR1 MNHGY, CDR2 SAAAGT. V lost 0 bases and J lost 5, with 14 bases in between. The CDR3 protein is CASSYSNPSPDEQYF. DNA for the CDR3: TGTGCCAGCAGTTACTCGAATCCCTCCCCCGACGAGCAGTACTTC.

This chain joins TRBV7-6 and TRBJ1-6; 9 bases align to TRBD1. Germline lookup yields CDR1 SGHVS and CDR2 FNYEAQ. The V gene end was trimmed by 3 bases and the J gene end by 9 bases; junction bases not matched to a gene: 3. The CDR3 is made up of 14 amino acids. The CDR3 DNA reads TGTGCCAGCAGCTTGGGACAGGGAGGTTCACCCCTCCACTTT. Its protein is CASSLGQGGSPLHF.

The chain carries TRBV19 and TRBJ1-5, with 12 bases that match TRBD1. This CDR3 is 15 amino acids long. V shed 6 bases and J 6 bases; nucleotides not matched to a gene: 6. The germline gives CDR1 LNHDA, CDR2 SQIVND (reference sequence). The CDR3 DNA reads TGTGCCAGTAGACCCCGGGACAGGGGGCTTCAGCCCCAGCATTTT. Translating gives CASRPRDRGLQPQHF.

CDR3 residues: CASSYSERGAQETQYF. The CDR3 bases are TGTGCCAGCAGTTATAGTGAGCGGGGGGCCCAAGAGACCCAGTACTTC. This rearrangement joins TRBV6-8 to TRBJ2-5, with 9 bases lining up with TRBD2. In germline, CDR1 is MNHGY, CDR2 SAAAGT. The ends lost 3 bases at V and 1 base at J; junction bases unmatched: 6. This CDR3 spans 16 amino acids.

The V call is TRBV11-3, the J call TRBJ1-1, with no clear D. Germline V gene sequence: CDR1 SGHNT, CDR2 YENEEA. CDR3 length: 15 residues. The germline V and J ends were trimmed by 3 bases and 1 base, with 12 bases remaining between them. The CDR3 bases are TGTGCCAGCAGCTTGCTCCTCGGGCGGAACACTGAAGCTTTCTTT. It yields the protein CASSLLLGRNTEAFF.

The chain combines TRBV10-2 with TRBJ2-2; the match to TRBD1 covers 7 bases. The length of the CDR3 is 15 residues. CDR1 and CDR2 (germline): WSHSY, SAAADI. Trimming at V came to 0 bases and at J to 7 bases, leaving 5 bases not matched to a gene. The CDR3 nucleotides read TGCGCCAGCAGTGAGTCGACAGGGTTTAACGGGGAGCTGTTTTTT. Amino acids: CASSESTGFNGELFF.

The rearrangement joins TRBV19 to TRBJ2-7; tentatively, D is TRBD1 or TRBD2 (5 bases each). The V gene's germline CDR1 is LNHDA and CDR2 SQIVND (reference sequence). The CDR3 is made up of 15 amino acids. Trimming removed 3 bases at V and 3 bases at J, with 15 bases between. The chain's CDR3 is CASSMISGTIYEQYF. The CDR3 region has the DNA TGTGCCAGTAGTATGATTTCCGGGACGATCTACGAGCAGTACTTC.